This T cell receptor beta chain stems from a study of regulatory T cells in long-lasting Graves disease. Study-level results: Less diverse TCR repertoires were seen in persistent Graves' patients than in newly diagnosed ones.

This clonotype was detected ten times or more. Antigen specificity is unknown. Time point reported: newly diagnosed GD, antithyroid drugs for less than 3 months. The authors made the TCR library using RNA they extracted from PBMCs. To make TCR beta libraries, researchers used iRepertoire HTBI primers and Arm-PCR of CDR3 regions. TCRdb re-derived calls from the multiplex PCR reads in MiXCR, one entry per CDR3 protein. The top ten clones hold around a sixth of a sample with over 350,000 distinct CDR3 sequences, 14% of them seen once. Germline assignment: CDR1 SEHNR and CDR2 FQNEAQ (reference sequence). CDR3 length equals 13 residues. Trimming shortened V by 6 bases and J by 4 bases, and 9 bases separated the two germline ends. A further study also used this sample, focusing on T cells in Graves' hyperthyroidism and ophthalmopathy. Per that study: Hyperthyroidism patients were newly diagnosed, had disease duration under 2 months, and were aged 18 to 65 years.

The origin of this receptor is a woman between 50 and 59 years old with Graves disease. The material sequenced was peripheral blood mononuclear cells (PBMCs), taken at new diagnosis, from a patient treated with antithyroid drugs. The chain has TRBV7-9 and TRBJ2-2; weak D call: TRBD1 (6 bases). The CDR3 coding sequence is TGTGCCAGCAGTACAGGGATCACCGGGGAGCTGTTTTTT. Translating it yields CASSTGITGELFF.